This TCR beta chain derives from a study of beta chain features in type 1 diabetes (dated by TCRdb to between 2018 and 2020). Study-level background: Mean age, gender distribution, total cell number and subset yield did not differ between patients and healthy donors. Whereas all 30 or so donors provided naive and central memory subsets, regulatory and stem cell-like memory subsets were isolated from just 8 patients and roughly eight healthy donors. A total of about 100 million sorted cells were examined across all samples, and RNA yield correlated strongly with the number of cells per subset. In the study, TCRB repertoires of sorted circulating CD4+ T cell subsets from recently diagnosed type 1 diabetes patients were compared with those of matched healthy donors. Points the paper makes about the study in general: Only small numbers of individuals were included in the HLA sub-analyses, which left unresolved whether HLA type had any influence on TCRB rearrangement. Type 1 diabetes patients showed a moderate but significant shortening of TCRB CDR3 length in all four CD4+ subsets. Because cDNA rather than genomic DNA was sequenced, highly expressing activated cells could have been over-represented, although no difference in activation and CD3 levels was found between groups. Patients with type 1 diabetes made fewer insertions and deleted more nucleotides at VDJ recombination sites, implying thymic rearrangement abnormalities. Naive, central memory and regulatory TCRB repertoires appeared more similar among patients than among healthy donors. Shorter templates might have been favored by PCR, but patient and control samples were amplified and corrected together, so both groups would have been affected equally by any skew.

The entire amount of isolated RNA was reverse transcribed using the High Capacity cDNA Reverse Transcription Kit, so the sequenced TCRB transcripts were expressed ones. Deep immunoSEQ sequencing was performed on naive, central memory and regulatory T cell samples, with an average of roughly 3.6 million total reads per sample. After sorted cells were lysed in RLT buffer, RNA was extracted with DNase-treated RNeasy Micro or Mini kits, with the choice depending on cell number. To prevent cross-contamination, each cell subset was processed individually, whereas patient and healthy donor samples were processed jointly. TCRB sequences were amplified from cDNA with the immunoSEQ multiplex PCR, producing 87-bp fragments spanning the CDR3 region. Sequencing of the amplicons was performed on the Illumina HiSeq platform. The study's processing was this. PCR bias was corrected computationally using synthetic template baselines, and reads within Hamming distance 2 were collapsed, with unmergeable singletons discarded. By aligning reads against IMGT, V, D and J genes, CDR3 length, and insertions or deletions at six rearrangement sites were assigned. Within each subset, clonotype counts were normalized to the number of sorted cells before true diversity and Gini coefficients were calculated with the tcR R package. The overlap coefficient, calculated on TCRB nucleotide sequences, was used to quantify repertoire sharing. Out-of-frame TCRB sequences from naive cells were analyzed to stand in for the pre-selection repertoire. TCRdb mirrors the immuneACCESS table, restricted to in-frame sequences. Some clones are absent from its copies; in checked studies, under half trace to an unresolved V gene, and the reason for the others is unknown. V and J calls and clone size are as listed in that table; D and trimming were resolved from the DNA. Present in this sample are nearly 250,000 clones, 11% to 15% of which were seen just once. The top ten clones comprise 0.025% to 0.03% of the sample.

Of note for this clone: Its recognized antigen is unknown. Within one base of it there is no much larger clone, and no base qualities were kept.

Each donor gave one peripheral blood draw, roughly 110 mL on average, collected into heparinised tubes. Naive, central memory, regulatory and stem cell-like memory CD4+ T cells were sorted on a BD FACSAria II using a panel including CD45RO, CCR7, CD25, CD127, CD95 and CD27. Every sorted population had a purity above 95%. PBMCs were isolated right away by Lymphoprep density gradient centrifugation and were stained directly, without culture. So that batch effects would be minimized, each experiment stained and sorted samples in pairs, pairing one healthy donor with one patient. Including cysteine and phenylalanine, the CDR3 has 16 amino acids. Kept here is only the CDR3 DNA, which spans 48 bases and is read in frame from base 1.

The sequence links TRBV1 to TRBJ2-2; the table gives TRBD2 as D, unverified against the DNA. TRBV1 is an annotated pseudogene. The sequenced sample consisted of naive CD4+ T cells from blood. In light of the paper, this sample's cell subset or site label describes: true naive CD4+ T cells. The receptor comes from a woman aged 40 to 55 in good health. In nucleotide form, the sequence is TGCACCAGCAGCCAAGATCTACTAGCCAACACCGGGGAGCTGTTTTTT. Translated, this is CTSSQDLLANTGELFF.